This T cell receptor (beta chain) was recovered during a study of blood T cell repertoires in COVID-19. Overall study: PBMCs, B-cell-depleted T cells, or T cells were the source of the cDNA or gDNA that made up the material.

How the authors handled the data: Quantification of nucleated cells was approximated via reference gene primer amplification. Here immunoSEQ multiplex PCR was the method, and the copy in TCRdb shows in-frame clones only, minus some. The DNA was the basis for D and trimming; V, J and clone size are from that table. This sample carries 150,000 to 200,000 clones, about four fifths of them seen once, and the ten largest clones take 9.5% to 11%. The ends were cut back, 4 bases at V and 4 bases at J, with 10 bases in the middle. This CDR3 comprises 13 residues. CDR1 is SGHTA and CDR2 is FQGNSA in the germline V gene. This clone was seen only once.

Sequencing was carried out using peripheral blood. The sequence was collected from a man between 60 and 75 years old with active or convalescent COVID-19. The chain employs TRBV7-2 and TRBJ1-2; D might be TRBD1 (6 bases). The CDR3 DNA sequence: TGTGCCAGCAGCTCGAGGACAGTCTATGGCTACACCTTC. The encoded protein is CASSSRTVYGYTF.